This T cell receptor beta chain was identified during a study of molecular identifiers for immune sequencing clone quantification. The overall study: With replicates, the RNA of around 18,000 or 91,000 naive CD8 cells was split five ways and four were sequenced.

Trimming stripped 3 bases from V and 1 base from J, with 18 bases between. CDR1 and CDR2 from the germline V gene are SGHRS and YFSETQ. The CDR3 is 17 residues long. Libraries for naive CD8 T cells, which were made from 20,000 to 1,000,000 sorted cells, drew on 10%, 30% or 50% of the RNA. One entry per CDR3 protein, called by TCRdb with MiXCR from the PCR reads. The sample yields about 320,000 distinct CDR3 sequences, roughly a quarter seen once. Many counts were recorded for this clonotype. The receptor's source is a human donor in good health. Some libraries in this study had Jurkat cell RNA spiked in. This chain uses TRBV5-1 with TRBJ2-3, with D unresolved. Sequencing used naive CD8+ T cells from blood, with Jurkat cell RNA spiked in. Subset specified: FACS-sorted CD8+CD4-CCR7+CD45RA+ naive T cells. This CDR3 is CASSSVMDGLGTDTQYF. The CDR3 nucleotides read TGCGCCAGCAGCTCGGTAATGGACGGTCTTGGCACAGATACGCAGTATTTT.